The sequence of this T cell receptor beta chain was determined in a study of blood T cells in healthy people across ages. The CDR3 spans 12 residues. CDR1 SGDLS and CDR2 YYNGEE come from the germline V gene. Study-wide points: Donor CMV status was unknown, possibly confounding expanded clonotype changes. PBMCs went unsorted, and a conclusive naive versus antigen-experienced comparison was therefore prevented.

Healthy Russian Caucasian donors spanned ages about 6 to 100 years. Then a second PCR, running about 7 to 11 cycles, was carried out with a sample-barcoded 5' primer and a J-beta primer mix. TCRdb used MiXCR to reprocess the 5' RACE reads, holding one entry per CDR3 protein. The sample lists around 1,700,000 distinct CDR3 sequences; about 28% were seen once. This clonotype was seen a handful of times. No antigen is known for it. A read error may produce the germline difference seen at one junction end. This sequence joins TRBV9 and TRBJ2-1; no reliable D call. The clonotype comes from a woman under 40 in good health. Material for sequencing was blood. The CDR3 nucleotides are TGTGCCAGCAGCGTTGGGTACAATGAGCGGTTCTTC. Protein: CASSVGYNERFF.